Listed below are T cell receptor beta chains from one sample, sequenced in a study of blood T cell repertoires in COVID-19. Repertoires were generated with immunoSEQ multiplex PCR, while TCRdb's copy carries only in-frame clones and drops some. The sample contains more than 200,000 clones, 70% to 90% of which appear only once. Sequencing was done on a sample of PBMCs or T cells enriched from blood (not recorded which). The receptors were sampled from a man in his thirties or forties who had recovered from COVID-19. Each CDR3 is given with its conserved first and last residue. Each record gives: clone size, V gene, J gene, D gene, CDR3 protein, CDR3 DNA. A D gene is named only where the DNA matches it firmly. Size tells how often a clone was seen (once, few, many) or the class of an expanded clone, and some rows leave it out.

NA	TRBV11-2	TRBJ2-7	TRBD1	CASSLDYQGAYF	TGTGCCAGCAGCTTAGATTACCAGGGGGCGTACTTC
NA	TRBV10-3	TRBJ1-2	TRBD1	CAISAGRGPGYTF	TGTGCCATCAGTGCGGGCAGGGGGCCTGGCTACACCTTC
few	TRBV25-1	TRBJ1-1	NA	CASSEYEGDTEAFF	TGTGCCAGCAGTGAATACGAAGGGGACACTGAAGCTTTCTTT
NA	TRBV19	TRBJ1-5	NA	CASSSSGTRNQPQHF	TGTGCCAGTTCCTCGTCCGGGACAAGAAATCAGCCCCAGCATTTT
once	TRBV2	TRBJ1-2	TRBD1	CASIRTRTGGNYGYTF	TGTGCCAGCATTCGAACCCGGACAGGGGGCAACTATGGCTACACCTTC
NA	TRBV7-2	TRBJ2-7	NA	CASSLEVGGEQYF	TGTGCCAGCAGCTTAGAAGTAGGGGGCGAGCAGTACTTC
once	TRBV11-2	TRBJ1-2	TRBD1	CASSIRGQGKYGYTF	TGTGCCAGCAGCATCCGGGGACAGGGTAAGTATGGCTACACCTTC
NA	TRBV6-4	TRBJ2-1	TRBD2	CASSDSPSGPLDEQFF	TGTGCCAGCAGTGACTCGCCTAGCGGGCCTTTAGATGAGCAGTTCTTC
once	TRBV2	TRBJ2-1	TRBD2	CASSIAGGEVF	TGTGCCAGCAGTATAGCGGGGGGAGAGGTCTTC
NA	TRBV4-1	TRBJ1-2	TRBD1	CASSQTGTGRLMGYGYTF	TGCGCCAGCAGCCAAACCGGGACAGGGCGTCTTATGGGCTATGGCTACACCTTC
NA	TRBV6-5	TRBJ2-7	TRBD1	CASRGELGQGYEQYF	TGTGCCAGCAGGGGGGAACTTGGACAGGGCTACGAGCAGTACTTC
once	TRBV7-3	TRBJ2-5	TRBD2	CASSPPGGPTETQYF	TGTGCCAGCAGCCCTCCGGGGGGGCCCACAGAGACCCAGTACTTC
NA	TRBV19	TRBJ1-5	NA	CASSILDRDQPQHF	TGTGCCAGTAGTATTTTGGACAGAGATCAGCCCCAGCATTTT
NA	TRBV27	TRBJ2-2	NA	CASTSRMRSPGTGELFF	TGTGCCAGCACTTCGAGGATGAGGTCCCCGGGCACCGGGGAGCTGTTTTTT
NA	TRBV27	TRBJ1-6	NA	CASTGVGTSYNSPLHF	TGTGCCAGCACGGGAGTGGGGACCTCCTATAATTCACCCCTCCACTTT
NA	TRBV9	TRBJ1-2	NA	CASSVVPGVLGGYTF	TGTGCCAGCAGCGTAGTTCCAGGGGTGCTTGGTGGCTACACCTTC
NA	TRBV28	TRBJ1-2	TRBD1	CASSSGQGDGYTF	TGTGCCAGCAGTTCCGGACAGGGTGATGGCTACACCTTC
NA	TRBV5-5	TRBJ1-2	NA	CASSLNEAPYGYTF	TGTGCCAGCAGTTTAAACGAGGCCCCCTATGGCTACACCTTC
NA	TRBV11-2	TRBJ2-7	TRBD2	CASSLGTSGRGYEQYF	TGTGCCAGCAGCTTAGGGACTAGCGGGAGAGGCTACGAGCAGTACTTC
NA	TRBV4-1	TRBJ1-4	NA	CASSQIGIRRLSEKLFF	TGCGCCAGCAGCCAAATCGGGATCCGCAGACTAAGTGAAAAACTGTTTTTT
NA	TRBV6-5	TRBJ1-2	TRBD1	CASSYSGAGGGYGYTF	TGTGCCAGCAGTTACTCTGGGGCAGGGGGAGGCTATGGCTACACCTTC
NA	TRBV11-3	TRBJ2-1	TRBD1	CASSLGRDRANEQFF	TGTGCCAGCAGCTTAGGCCGGGACAGGGCTAATGAGCAGTTCTTC
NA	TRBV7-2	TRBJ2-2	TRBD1	CASSLTGTGGVGGELFF	TGTGCCAGCAGCTTAACCGGGACAGGGGGTGTCGGCGGGGAGCTGTTTTTT
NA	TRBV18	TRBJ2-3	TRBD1	CASSLSGTAFTDTQYF	TGTGCCAGCTCACTGTCCGGGACAGCCTTCACAGATACGCAGTATTTT
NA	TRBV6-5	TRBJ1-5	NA	CASSVGQRNQPQHF	TGTGCCAGCAGCGTTGGGCAGAGAAATCAGCCCCAGCATTTT
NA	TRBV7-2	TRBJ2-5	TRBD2	CASSSGRLETQYF	TGTGCCAGCAGTAGCGGGAGACTAGAGACCCAGTACTTC
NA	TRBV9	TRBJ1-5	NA	CASSEGDIGRQPQHF	TGTGCCAGCAGCGAAGGGGACATCGGGCGCCAGCCCCAGCATTTT
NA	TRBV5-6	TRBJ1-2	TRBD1	CASSPGGQGIYGYTF	TGTGCCAGCAGCCCAGGAGGACAGGGGATATATGGCTACACCTTC
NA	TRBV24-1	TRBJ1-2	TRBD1	CATSDSDLRGDIDGYTF	TGTGCCACCAGTGATTCTGACCTCAGGGGGGATATTGATGGCTACACCTTC
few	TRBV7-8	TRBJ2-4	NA	CASSPPGVIQYF	TGTGCCAGCAGCCCCCCGGGAGTCATTCAGTACTTC
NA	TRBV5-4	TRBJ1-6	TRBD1	CASSLGVPGQGTSSPLHF	TGTGCCAGCAGCTTGGGAGTCCCGGGACAGGGGACAAGTTCACCCCTCCACTTT
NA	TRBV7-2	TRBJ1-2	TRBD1	CASSLQQQGGGYTF	TGTGCCAGCAGCCTCCAACAACAGGGGGGCGGCTACACCTTC
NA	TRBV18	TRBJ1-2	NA	CASSLRTDSDGYTF	TGTGCCAGCTCGCTCAGGACGGACTCCGATGGCTACACCTTC
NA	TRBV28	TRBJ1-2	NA	CASTQSGWDYGYTF	TGTGCCAGCACCCAATCAGGTTGGGACTATGGCTACACCTTC
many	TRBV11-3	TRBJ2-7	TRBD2	CASSVGTSGGSYEQYF	TGTGCCAGCAGCGTTGGGACTAGCGGGGGCTCCTACGAGCAGTACTTC
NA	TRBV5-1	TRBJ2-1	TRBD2	CASSWGGGSYNEQFF	TGCGCCAGCAGCTGGGGCGGGGGTAGCTACAATGAGCAGTTCTTC
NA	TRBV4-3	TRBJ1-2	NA	CASSQDRYSYGYTF	TGCGCCAGCAGCCAAGATCGGTACAGCTATGGCTACACCTTC
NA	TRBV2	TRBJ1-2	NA	CASTPGVYGYTF	TGTGCCAGCACGCCAGGCGTTTATGGCTACACCTTC
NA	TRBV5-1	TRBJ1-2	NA	CASSSTENYGYTF	TGCGCCAGCAGCTCTACTGAGAACTATGGCTACACCTTC
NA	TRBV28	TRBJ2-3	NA	CASTGNTDTQYF	TGTGCCAGTACCGGGAACACAGATACGCAGTATTTT
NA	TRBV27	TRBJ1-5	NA	CASSLNRMGNQPQHF	TGTGCCAGCAGTTTAAACAGGATGGGCAATCAGCCCCAGCATTTT
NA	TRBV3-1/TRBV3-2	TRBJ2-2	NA	CASSQGWGDTGELFF	TGTGCCAGCAGCCAAGGATGGGGGGACACCGGGGAGCTGTTTTTT
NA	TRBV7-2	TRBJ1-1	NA	CASSVLFRGTEAFF	TGTGCCAGCAGCGTACTTTTTAGGGGCACTGAAGCTTTCTTT
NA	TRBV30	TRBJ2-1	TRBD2	CAWSGWLAGKGRNEQFF	TGTGCCTGGAGTGGGTGGTTAGCGGGAAAGGGAAGAAATGAGCAGTTCTTC
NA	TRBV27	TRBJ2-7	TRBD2	CASSLGGRAYEQYF	TGTGCCAGCAGTTTAGGGGGGAGGGCCTACGAGCAGTACTTC
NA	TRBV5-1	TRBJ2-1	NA	CASSLGYSATYNEQFF	TGCGCCAGCAGCTTGGGATACAGTGCGACCTACAATGAGCAGTTCTTC
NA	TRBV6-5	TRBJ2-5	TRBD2	CATRTSLVTQYF	TGTGCCACCAGGACTAGTCTTGTAACCCAGTACTTC
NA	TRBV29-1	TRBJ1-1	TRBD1	CSTFAGGVSEAFF	TGCAGCACCTTTGCAGGGGGAGTCTCTGAAGCTTTCTTT
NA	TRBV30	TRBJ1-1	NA	CAWVESRGFKDTEAFF	TGTGCCTGGGTCGAGAGTCGGGGGTTTAAAGACACTGAAGCTTTCTTT
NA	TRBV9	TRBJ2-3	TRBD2	CASSAGLAGTVTDTQYF	TGTGCCAGCAGCGCCGGACTAGCGGGAACTGTCACAGATACGCAGTATTTT
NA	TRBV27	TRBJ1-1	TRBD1	CASSSGQGNTEAFF	TGTGCCAGCAGTTCAGGACAGGGGAACACTGAAGCTTTCTTT
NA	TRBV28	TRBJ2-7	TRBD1	CASRPVGGQGMHEQYF	TGTGCCAGCAGACCGGTAGGGGGACAGGGTATGCACGAGCAGTACTTC